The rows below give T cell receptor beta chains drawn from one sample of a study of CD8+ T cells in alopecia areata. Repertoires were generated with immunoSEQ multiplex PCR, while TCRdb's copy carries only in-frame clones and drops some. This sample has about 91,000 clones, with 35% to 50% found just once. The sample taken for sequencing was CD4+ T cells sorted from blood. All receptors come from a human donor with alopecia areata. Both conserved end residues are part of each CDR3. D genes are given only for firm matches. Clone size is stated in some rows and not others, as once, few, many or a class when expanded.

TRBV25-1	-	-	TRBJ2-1	CASSGPTSKTYNEQFF	TGTGCCAGCAGTGGCCCTACCTCGAAGACCTACAATGAGCAGTTCTTC
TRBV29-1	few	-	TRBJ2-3	CSEKVPGTDTQYF	TGCAGCGAGAAGGTCCCAGGCACAGATACGCAGTATTTT
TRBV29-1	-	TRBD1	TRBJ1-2	CSVDGTGKSF	TGCAGCGTTGATGGGACAGGGAAATCCTTC
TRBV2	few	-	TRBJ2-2	CASSEGNTGELFF	TGTGCCAGCAGTGAAGGGAACACCGGGGAGCTGTTTTTT
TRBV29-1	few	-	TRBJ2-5	CSVEDGSGFFDGETQYF	TGCAGCGTTGAAGATGGGTCGGGGTTCTTCGATGGGGAGACCCAGTACTTC
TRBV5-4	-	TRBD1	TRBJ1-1	CASSQGQYTEAFF	TGTGCCAGCAGCCAGGGACAGTACACTGAAGCTTTCTTT
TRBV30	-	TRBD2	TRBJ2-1	CAWRPGLAGGPHYNEQFF	TGTGCCTGGAGACCCGGACTAGCGGGAGGGCCCCATTACAATGAGCAGTTCTTC
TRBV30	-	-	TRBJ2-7	CAWSARGRYEQYF	TGTGCCTGGAGTGCCCGAGGTCGATACGAGCAGTACTTC
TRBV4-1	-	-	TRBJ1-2	CASSQAERGSGYTF	TGCGCCAGCAGCCAAGCTGAACGAGGGTCTGGCTACACCTTC
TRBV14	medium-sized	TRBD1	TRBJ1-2	CASSPVPRTGWAYGYTF	TGTGCCAGCAGCCCAGTCCCCCGGACAGGGTGGGCCTATGGCTACACCTTC
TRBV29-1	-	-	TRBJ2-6	CSVEEQAGANVLTF	TGCAGCGTTGAGGAGCAGGCTGGGGCCAACGTCCTGACTTTC
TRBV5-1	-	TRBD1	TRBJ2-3	CASSLVDRTTDTQYF	TGCGCCAGCAGCTTGGTGGACAGGACGACAGATACGCAGTATTTT
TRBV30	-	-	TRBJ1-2	CAWGQISQGWHTF	TGTGCCTGGGGACAGATTTCACAGGGTTGGCACACCTTC
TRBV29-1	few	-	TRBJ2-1	CSANQPSWNEQFF	TGCAGCGCCAACCAGCCGTCGTGGAATGAGCAGTTCTTC
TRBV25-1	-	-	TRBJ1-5	CASSEMGHQPQHF	TGTGCCAGCAGTGAAATGGGTCATCAGCCCCAGCATTTT
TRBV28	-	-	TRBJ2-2	CASSSPESSYAGELFF	TGTGCCAGCAGTTCCCCTGAATCAAGCTACGCCGGGGAGCTGTTTTTT